Shown below are 16 T cell receptor beta chains from a single sample sequenced in a study of technical replicates of blood from a handful of donors. TCRdb's table, derived via immunoSEQ multiplex PCR, lists solely in-frame clones and lacks some. The table lists around 71,000 clones, roughly 90% of them singletons. Sequencing was performed on T cells isolated from PBMCs. These receptors came from a human donor in good health.

This clone was observed once. This chain uses TRBV6-5 with TRBJ1-2; a weak D match, TRBD1 (6 bases). The CDR3 is 14 residues long. The V end lost 0 bases, the J end lost 6 bases, and 11 bases lay between the germline ends. Germline CDR1 reads MNHEY; CDR2 reads SVGAGI. CDR3 region: CASSYSSRGHGYTF. In nucleotides, the CDR3 is TGTGCCAGCAGTTACTCGTCCAGGGGCCATGGCTACACCTTC.

The V and J genes are TRBV19 and TRBJ2-1; 8 nucleotides match TRBD2. The CDR3 loop spans 16 amino acids. V dropped 4 bases and J dropped 6; count of bases not matched to a gene: 11. CDR1 and CDR2 from the germline V gene are LNHDA and SQIVND (reference sequence). The CDR3 spells CASSNLRGAGGNEQFF. Here the CDR3 DNA reads TGTGCCAGTAGTAATCTGAGAGGGGCGGGGGGCAATGAGCAGTTCTTC.

The V and J genes are TRBV5-1 and TRBJ2-7; D gene uncertain. Germline V gene lookup returns CDR1 SGHRS and CDR2 YFSETQ. V lost 0 bases, J lost 5 bases, and 12 bases lay in between. The CDR3 contains 14 residues. DNA of the CDR3: TGCGCCAGCAGCTTGGGTTCAGAATATAACGAGCAGTACTTC. This gives the protein CASSLGSEYNEQYF.

In this sample, this clone turned up once. The chain uses TRBV7-2 and TRBJ2-7, with D unclear. Germline V CDR1 and CDR2: SGHTA, FQGNSA. The CDR3 sequence is 15 residues long. Trimming removed 1 base at V and 3 bases at J, with 13 bases between. The CDR3 sequence: CASSLESLLFYEQYF. In DNA, the CDR3 is TGTGCCAGCAGCTTAGAGAGTTTACTGTTCTACGAGCAGTACTTC.

DNA of the CDR3: TGTGCCAGCAGCCAGGCGACCTCTGGGGGCTACACCTTC. It yields the protein CASSQATSGGYTF. This chain connects TRBV5-8 to TRBJ1-2; the D is unclear. Trimming removed 4 bases from V and 8 bases from J, with 15 bases in between. CDR1 is SGHTS, CDR2 YDEGEE, per germline. The CDR3 is 13 residues long. The entire variable domain, with the rest obtained from reference TRBV5-8 and TRBJ1-2, is as follows: EAGVTQSPTHLIKTRGQQATLRCSPISGHTSVYWYQQALGLGLQFLLWYDEGEERNRGNFPPRFSGRQFPNYSSELNVNALELEDSALYLCASSQATSGGYTFGSGTRLTVV.

The rearrangement joins TRBV4-2 to TRBJ2-3; 7 nucleotides agree with TRBD2. CDR3 length: 17 amino acids. Germline loops: CDR1 LGHNA, CDR2 YNFKEQ. V lost 2 bases, J lost 4 bases, and 12 bases stayed unmatched. In nucleotides, the CDR3 is TGTGCCAGCAGCCAACTTGCCGTGGGCGGGAGCGCAGATACGCAGTATTTT. Translating gives CASSQLAVGGSADTQYF.

The CDR3, as DNA: TGCGCCAGCAGCCCCGGGACTAGCGGGATCTCCTACAATGAGCAGTTCTTC. It codes for CASSPGTSGISYNEQFF. The chain couples TRBV5-1 to TRBJ2-1; 13 bases agree with TRBD2. The CDR3 spans 17 residues. Germline CDR1 is SGHRS and CDR2 is YFSETQ. With 4 bases clipped from V and 0 bases from J, the junction kept 4 bases outside the gene matches.

This chain links TRBV19 with TRBJ1-5, with 8 bases lining up with TRBD1. CDR3 length equals 14 residues. The germline V gene encodes CDR1 LNHDA and CDR2 SQIVND (reference sequence). Trimming removed 7 bases from V and 2 bases from J; junction bases left unmatched: 4. The DNA for the CDR3 is TGTGCCAGTATTCCGGGACAGGGCAATCAGCCCCAGCATTTT. Amino acids: CASIPGQGNQPQHF.

As for this clone: Its ends do not fully match the called genes, so a read error is possible. The chain is built from TRBV23-1 and TRBJ2-7, with 9 bases matching TRBD2. TRBV23-1 belongs to the ORF category, with a function that is uncertain. The CDR3 consists of 17 residues. The chain's CDR3 is CASDLLAGRGFAYEQYF. The DNA of the CDR3 is TGCGCCAGCGATCTACTAGCGGGTAGGGGGTTCGCCTATGAGCAGTACTTC.

V gene TRBV7-2 combines with J gene TRBJ2-7, with a possible D match to TRBD1 (5 bases). Germline V gene data show CDR1 as SGHTA and CDR2 as FQGNSA. The CDR3 has 13 amino acids. The germline V and J ends were trimmed by 5 bases and 2 bases, with 10 bases remaining between them. In nucleotides, the CDR3 is TGTGCCAGCAGCCTGAGACAGACCTACGAGCAGTACTTC. This translates into CASSLRQTYEQYF. Based on the CDR3 plus reference TRBV7-2 and TRBJ2-7, the full variable domain is GAGVSQSPSNKVTEKGKDVELRCDPISGHTALYWYRQSLGQGLEFLIYFQGNSAPDKSGLPSDRFSAERTGGSVSTLTIQRTQQEDSAVYLCASSLRQTYEQYFGPGTRLTVT.

CDR3 bases: TGTGCCAGCAGCTTGTTATCCTATAGCTACAATGAGCAGTTCTTC. Translating gives CASSLLSYSYNEQFF. J is TRBJ2-1 and V is TRBV5-4; D is unresolved. The CDR3 has 15 amino acids. The V end lost 1 base, the J end lost 3 bases, and 11 bases lay between the germline ends. The germline CDR1 and CDR2 sequences are SGHNT and YYREEE (reference sequence).

V is TRBV10-3 and J is TRBJ2-7, with a tentative D call TRBD1 (6 bases). Germline-derived CDR1 and CDR2 are ENHRY and SYGVKD. Trimming left V 6 bases short and J 3 bases short, with 15 bases between. This CDR3 region has 14 residues. The CDR3 nucleotides are TGTGCCATCAGCAGGAACAGGGATAACTACGAGCAGTACTTC. Amino acid sequence: CAISRNRDNYEQYF.

This clone has a single count. V gene TRBV4-3 combines with J gene TRBJ2-3; D gene ambiguous. The CDR3 loop spans 15 amino acids. The germline V gene encodes CDR1 LGHNA and CDR2 YSLEER. V was clipped by 1 base and J by 2 bases, with 10 bases between them. In nucleotides, the CDR3 is TGCGCCAGCAGCCAAGTTCTGACTGTCACAGATACGCAGTATTTT. Translation: CASSQVLTVTDTQYF.

This sequence joins TRBV7-2 and TRBJ2-7, with TRBD1 identical over 9 bases. CDR3 length: 16 residues. Per the germline V gene, CDR1 is SGHTA and CDR2 is FQGNSA. Trimming took 4 bases from V and 2 from J; bases not matched to a gene: 9. The CDR3 nucleotides read TGTGCCAGCAGCTCCTTTGGGACAGGGATAACCTACGAGCAGTACTTC. This translates into CASSSFGTGITYEQYF.

The chain carries TRBV4-3 and TRBJ2-5, with 9 bases aligning to TRBD2. CDR1 and CDR2 from the germline V gene are LGHNA and YSLEER. The CDR3 contains 17 residues. Trimming cost V 2 bases and J 3 bases; bases outside gene matches: 10. The CDR3 DNA sequence: TGCGCCAGCAGCCAACTCTTTAGCGGGAGTGGAGAAGAGACCCAGTACTTC. It translates to CASSQLFSGSGEETQYF.

The chain is built from TRBV7-8 and TRBJ2-7, with 13 bases that match TRBD2. CDR1 and CDR2 (germline): SGHVS, FQNEAQ. The CDR3 has 15 amino acids. The trim removed 3 bases at V and 6 bases at J, leaving 5 bases unmatched. Written as DNA, the CDR3 is TGTGCCAGCAGCTTTCCCGGGACTAGCGGGATCGAGCAGTACTTC. Its translation: CASSFPGTSGIEQYF.